The present T cell receptor (beta chain) was sequenced within a study of blood T cell repertoires in COVID-19. Overall study context: COVID-19 samples collected from the United States, Italy and Spain covered acute and convalescent phases. PBMCs, B-cell-depleted T cells, or T cells were the source of the cDNA or gDNA that made up the material.

In the authors' workflow: Reference gene primer amplification yielded estimated nucleated cell counts. Clones were read by immunoSEQ multiplex PCR, and TCRdb kept only the in-frame ones, dropping some. D and trimming were read from the DNA, whereas the V and J calls and clone size are those reported in that table. The profile shows around 200,000 clones, just over 85% of them singletons. Trimming removed 4 bases from V and 4 bases from J; junction bases left unmatched: 9. This CDR3 spans 16 amino acids. Germline V gene lookup returns CDR1 SGHNT and CDR2 YYREEE (reference sequence). This TCR derives from an older man with acute or convalescent COVID-19. The sequenced material came from peripheral blood. J is TRBJ1-4 and V is TRBV5-4; the match to TRBD1 covers 8 bases. The chain's CDR3 is CASSNRTGLINEKLFF. CDR3 bases: TGTGCCAGCAGCAACCGGACAGGGCTAATTAATGAAAAACTGTTTTTT.